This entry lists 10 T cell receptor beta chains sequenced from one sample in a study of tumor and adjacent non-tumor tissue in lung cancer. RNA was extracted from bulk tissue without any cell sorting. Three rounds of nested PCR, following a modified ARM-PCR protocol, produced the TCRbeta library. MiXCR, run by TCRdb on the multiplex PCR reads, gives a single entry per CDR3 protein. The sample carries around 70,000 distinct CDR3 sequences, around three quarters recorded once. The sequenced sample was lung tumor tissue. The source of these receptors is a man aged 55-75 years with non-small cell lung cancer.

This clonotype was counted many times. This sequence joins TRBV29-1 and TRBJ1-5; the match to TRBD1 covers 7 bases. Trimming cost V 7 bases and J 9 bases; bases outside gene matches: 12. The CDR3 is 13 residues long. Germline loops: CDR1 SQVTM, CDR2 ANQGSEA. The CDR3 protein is CSARGDRYGPQHF. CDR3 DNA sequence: TGCAGCGCTAGAGGGGACAGATATGGGCCCCAGCATTTT. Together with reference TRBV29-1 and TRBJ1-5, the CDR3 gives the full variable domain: SAVISQKPSRDICQRGTSLTIQCQVDSQVTMMFWYRQQPGQSLTLIATANQGSEATYESGFVIDKFPISRPNLTFSTLTVSNMSPEDSSIYLCSARGDRYGPQHFGDGTRLSIL.

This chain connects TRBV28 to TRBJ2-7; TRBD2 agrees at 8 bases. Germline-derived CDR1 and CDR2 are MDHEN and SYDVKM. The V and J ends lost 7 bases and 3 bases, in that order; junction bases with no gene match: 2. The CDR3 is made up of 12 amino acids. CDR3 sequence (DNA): TGTGCCAGCAACCGGGGGGGCTACGAGCAGTACTTC. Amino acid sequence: CASNRGGYEQYF.

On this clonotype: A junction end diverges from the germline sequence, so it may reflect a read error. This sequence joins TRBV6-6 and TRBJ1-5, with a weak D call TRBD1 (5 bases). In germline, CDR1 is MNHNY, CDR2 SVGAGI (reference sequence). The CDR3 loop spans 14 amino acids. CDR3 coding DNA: TGTGCCAGCAGTTTGGGGCTTCTCAATCAGTCCCAGCATTTT. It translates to CASSLGLLNQSQHF.

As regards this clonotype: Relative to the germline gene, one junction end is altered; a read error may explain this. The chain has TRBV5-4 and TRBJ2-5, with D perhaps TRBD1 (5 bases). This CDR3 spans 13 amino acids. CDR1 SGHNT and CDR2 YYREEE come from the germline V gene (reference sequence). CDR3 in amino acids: CASSLEGVGTQYF. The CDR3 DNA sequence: TGTGCTAGCAGCTTGGAAGGGGTCGGGACCCAGTACTTC.

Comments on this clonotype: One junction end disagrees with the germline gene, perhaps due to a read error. The CDR3 loop reads CNAVSTGMNTEAFF. CDR3 bases: TGCAATGCTGTCTCCACGGGGATGAACACTGAAGCTTTCTTT. This rearrangement joins TRBV20-1 to TRBJ1-1; unclear D gene. In germline, CDR1 is DFQATT, CDR2 SNEGSKA (reference sequence). The CDR3 extends over 14 amino acids.

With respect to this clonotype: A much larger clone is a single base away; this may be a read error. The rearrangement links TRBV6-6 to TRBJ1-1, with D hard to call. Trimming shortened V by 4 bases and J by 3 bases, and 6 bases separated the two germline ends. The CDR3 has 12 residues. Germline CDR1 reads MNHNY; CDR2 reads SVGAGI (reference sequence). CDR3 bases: TGTGCCAGCAGTTCGGAGGACACTGAAGCTTTCTTT. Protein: CASSSEDTEAFF.

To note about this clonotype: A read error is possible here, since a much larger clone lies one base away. The CDR3 region is CTSSSDRVSEQYF. Written as DNA, the CDR3 is TGCACCAGCAGCTCGGACAGGGTTTCCGAGCAGTACTTC. This chain uses TRBV5-1 with TRBJ2-7; 8 nucleotides match TRBD1. CDR1 is SGHRS, CDR2 YFSETQ, per germline. The CDR3 has 13 residues. Together with reference TRBV5-1 and TRBJ2-7, the CDR3 gives the full variable domain: KAGVTQTPRYLIKTRGQQVTLSCSPISGHRSVSWYQQTPGQGLQFLFEYFSETQRNKGNFPGRFSGRQFSNSRSEMNVSTLELGDSALYLCTSSSDRVSEQYFGPGTRLTVT.

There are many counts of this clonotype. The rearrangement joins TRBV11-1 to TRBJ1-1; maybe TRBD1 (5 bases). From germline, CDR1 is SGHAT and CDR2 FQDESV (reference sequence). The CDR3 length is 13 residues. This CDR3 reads CESSFATGDEAFF. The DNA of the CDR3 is TGTGAAAGCAGCTTCGCGACGGGGGATGAAGCTTTCTTT.

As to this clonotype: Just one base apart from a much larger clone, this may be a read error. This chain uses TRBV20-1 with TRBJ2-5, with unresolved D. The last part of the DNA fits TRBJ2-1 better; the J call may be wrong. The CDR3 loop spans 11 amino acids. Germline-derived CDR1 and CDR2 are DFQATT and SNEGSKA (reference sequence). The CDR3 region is CSAQDHETQFF. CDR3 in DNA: TGCAGTGCTCAGGACCATGAGACCCAGTTCTTC.

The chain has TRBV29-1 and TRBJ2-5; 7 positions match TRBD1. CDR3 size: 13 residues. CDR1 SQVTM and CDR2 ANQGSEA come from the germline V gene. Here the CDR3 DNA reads TGCGGCTTAGTGGACAGGTACCAAGAGACCCAGTACTTC. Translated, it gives CGLVDRYQETQYF.